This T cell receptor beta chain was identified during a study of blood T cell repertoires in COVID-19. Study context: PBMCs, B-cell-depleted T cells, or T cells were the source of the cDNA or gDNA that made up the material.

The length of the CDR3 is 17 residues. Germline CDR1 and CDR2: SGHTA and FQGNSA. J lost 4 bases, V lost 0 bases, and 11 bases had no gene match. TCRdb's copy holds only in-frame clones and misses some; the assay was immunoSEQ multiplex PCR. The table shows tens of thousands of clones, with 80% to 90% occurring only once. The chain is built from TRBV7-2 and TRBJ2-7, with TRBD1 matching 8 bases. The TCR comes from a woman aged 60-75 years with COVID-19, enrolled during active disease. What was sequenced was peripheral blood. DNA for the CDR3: TGTGCCAGCAGCTTAGCGCGGGTGGACAGGGTGGGTTACGAGCAGTACTTC. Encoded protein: CASSLARVDRVGYEQYF.